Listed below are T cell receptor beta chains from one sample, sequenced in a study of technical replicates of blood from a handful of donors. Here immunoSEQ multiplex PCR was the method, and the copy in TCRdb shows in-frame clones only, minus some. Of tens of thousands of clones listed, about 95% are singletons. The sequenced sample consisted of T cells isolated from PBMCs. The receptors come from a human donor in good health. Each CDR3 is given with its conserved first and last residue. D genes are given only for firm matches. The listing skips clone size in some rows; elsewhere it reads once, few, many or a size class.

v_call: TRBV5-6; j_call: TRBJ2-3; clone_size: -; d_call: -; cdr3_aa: CASSPQFDTQYF; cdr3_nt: TGTGCCAGCAGCCCTCAGTTTGATACGCAGTATTTT
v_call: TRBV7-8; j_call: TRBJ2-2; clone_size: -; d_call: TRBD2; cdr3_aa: CASLAGGNTGELFF; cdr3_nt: TGTGCCAGCTTGGCGGGAGGTAACACCGGGGAGCTGTTTTTT
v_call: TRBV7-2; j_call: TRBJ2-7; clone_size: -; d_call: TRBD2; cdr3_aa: CASSPSSGRISYEQYF; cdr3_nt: TGTGCCAGCAGCCCCTCTAGCGGGAGGATCTCCTACGAGCAGTACTTC
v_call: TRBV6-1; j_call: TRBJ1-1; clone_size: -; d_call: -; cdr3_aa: CASSTREGEDPEAFF; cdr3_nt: TGTGCCAGCAGCACACGGGAGGGGGAAGACCCTGAAGCTTTCTTT
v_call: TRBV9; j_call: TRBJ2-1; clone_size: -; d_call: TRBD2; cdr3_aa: CASSPRLAGYAYNEQFF; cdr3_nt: TGTGCCAGCAGCCCAAGGCTAGCGGGGTACGCCTACAATGAGCAGTTCTTC
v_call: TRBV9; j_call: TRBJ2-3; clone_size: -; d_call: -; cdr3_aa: CASSVGRERTDTQYF; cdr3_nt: TGTGCCAGCAGCGTTGGTCGGGAACGCACAGATACGCAGTATTTT
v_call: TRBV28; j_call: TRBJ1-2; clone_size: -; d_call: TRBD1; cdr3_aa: CASSPPTGNYGYTF; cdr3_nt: TGTGCCAGCAGTCCTCCGACAGGGAACTATGGCTACACCTTC
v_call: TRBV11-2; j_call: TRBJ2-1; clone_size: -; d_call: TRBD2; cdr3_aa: CASSLVSQRGYNEQFF; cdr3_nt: TGTGCCAGCAGCTTAGTCTCCCAGCGGGGATACAATGAGCAGTTCTTC
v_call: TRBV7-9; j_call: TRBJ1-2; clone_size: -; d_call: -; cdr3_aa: CASSLPGLFGYTF; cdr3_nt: TGTGCCAGCAGCTTACCGGGACTCTTCGGGTACACCTTC
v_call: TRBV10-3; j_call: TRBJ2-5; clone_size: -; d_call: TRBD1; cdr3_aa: CAISDTGDRETQYF; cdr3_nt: TGTGCCATCAGTGATACAGGGGATCGGGAGACCCAGTACTTC
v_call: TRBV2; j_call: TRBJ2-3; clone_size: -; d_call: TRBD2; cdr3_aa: CASSDQRGITDTQYF; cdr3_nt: TGTGCCAGCAGTGATCAGCGGGGGATCACAGATACGCAGTATTTT
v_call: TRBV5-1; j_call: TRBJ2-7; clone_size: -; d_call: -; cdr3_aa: CASSLGREDYEQYF; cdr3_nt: TGCGCCAGCAGCTTAGGCAGGGAAGATTACGAGCAGTACTTC
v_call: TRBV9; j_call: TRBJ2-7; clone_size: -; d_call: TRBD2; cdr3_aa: CASSVGDYGSYEQYF; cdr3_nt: TGTGCCAGCAGCGTAGGGGACTACGGCTCCTACGAGCAGTACTTC
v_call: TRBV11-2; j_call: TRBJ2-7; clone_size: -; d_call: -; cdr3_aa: CASSLEWGPSSYEQYF; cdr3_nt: TGTGCCAGCAGCTTAGAGTGGGGGCCCAGCTCCTACGAGCAGTACTTC
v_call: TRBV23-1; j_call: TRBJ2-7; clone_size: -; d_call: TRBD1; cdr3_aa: CASSQSWGQGPYEQYF; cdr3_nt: TGCGCCAGCAGTCAATCTTGGGGACAGGGGCCCTACGAGCAGTACTTC
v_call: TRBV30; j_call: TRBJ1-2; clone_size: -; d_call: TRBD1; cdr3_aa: CAWSVGTANGYTF; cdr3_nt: TGTGCCTGGAGTGTAGGGACAGCCAATGGCTACACCTTC
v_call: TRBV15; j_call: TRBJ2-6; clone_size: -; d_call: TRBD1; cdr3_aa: CATSSGTGKSGANVLTF; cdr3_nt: TGTGCCACCAGCAGCGGGACAGGCAAATCTGGGGCCAACGTCCTGACTTTC
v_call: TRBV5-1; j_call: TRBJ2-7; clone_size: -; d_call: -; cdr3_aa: CASSLVRTATGYEQYF; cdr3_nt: TGCGCCAGCAGCTTGGTTCGGACAGCCACAGGTTACGAGCAGTACTTC
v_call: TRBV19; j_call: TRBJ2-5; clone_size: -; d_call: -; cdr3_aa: CASRPRGRFGQETQYF; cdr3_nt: TGTGCCAGTAGACCTAGAGGGAGGTTCGGCCAAGAGACCCAGTACTTC
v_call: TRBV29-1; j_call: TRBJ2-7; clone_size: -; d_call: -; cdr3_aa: CSHGDSAYEQYF; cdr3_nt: TGCAGCCATGGGGACTCGGCCTACGAGCAGTACTTC
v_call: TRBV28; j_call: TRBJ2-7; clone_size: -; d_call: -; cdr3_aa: CASSPDSRGYEQYF; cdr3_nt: TGTGCCAGCAGTCCGGACAGTAGGGGCTACGAGCAGTACTTC
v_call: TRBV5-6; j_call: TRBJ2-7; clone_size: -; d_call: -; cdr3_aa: CASSYFLRSYEQYF; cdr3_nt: TGTGCCAGCAGCTACTTTCTGCGCTCCTACGAGCAGTACTTC
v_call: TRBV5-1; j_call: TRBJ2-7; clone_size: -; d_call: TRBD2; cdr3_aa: CASSGSGRESYEQYF; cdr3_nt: TGCGCCAGCAGCGGTAGCGGGAGAGAATCCTACGAGCAGTACTTC
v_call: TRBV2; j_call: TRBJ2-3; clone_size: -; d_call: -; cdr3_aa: CASRDSGQATDTQYF; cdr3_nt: TGTGCCAGCAGAGATTCAGGGCAGGCTACAGATACGCAGTATTTT
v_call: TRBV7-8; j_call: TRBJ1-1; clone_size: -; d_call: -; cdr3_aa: CASSRHTRMNTEAFF; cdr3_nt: TGTGCCAGCAGCCGACATACCAGAATGAACACTGAAGCTTTCTTT
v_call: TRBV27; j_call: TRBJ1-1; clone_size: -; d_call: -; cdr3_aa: CASSYRANAEAFF; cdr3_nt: TGTGCCAGCAGTTACAGGGCGAACGCTGAAGCTTTCTTT
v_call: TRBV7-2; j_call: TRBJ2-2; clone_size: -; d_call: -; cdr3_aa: CASSLVGVVTGELFF; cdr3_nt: TGTGCCAGCAGCTTAGTCGGTGTGGTAACCGGGGAGCTGTTTTTT
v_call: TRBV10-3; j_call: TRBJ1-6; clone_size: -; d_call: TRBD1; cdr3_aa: CAITRGGTGGSPLHF; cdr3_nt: TGTGCCATCACCCGAGGGGGGACAGGGGGTTCACCCCTCCACTTT
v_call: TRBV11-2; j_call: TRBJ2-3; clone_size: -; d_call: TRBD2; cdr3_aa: CASSLTSGVGDTQYF; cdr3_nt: TGTGCCAGCAGCTTGACTAGCGGAGTGGGAGATACGCAGTATTTT
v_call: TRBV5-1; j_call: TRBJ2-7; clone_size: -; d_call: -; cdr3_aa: CASSLDNSYEQYF; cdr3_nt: TGCGCCAGCAGCTTAGACAACTCCTACGAGCAGTACTTC
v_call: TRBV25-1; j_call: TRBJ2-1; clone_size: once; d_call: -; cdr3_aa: CASSESKRSYYNEQFF; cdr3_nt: TGTGCCAGCAGTGAATCGAAGCGGAGTTACTACAATGAGCAGTTCTTC
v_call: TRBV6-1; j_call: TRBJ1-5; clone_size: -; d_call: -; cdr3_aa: CASRKGQWTNQPQHF; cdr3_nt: TGTGCCAGTAGGAAGGGGCAGTGGACCAATCAGCCCCAGCATTTT
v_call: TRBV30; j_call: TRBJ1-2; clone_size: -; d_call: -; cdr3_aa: CAWGLGYGYTF; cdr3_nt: TGTGCCTGGGGGCTTGGGTATGGCTACACCTTC
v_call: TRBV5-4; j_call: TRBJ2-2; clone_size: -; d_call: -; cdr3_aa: CASSYWPGGVDTGELFF; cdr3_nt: TGTGCCAGCAGCTATTGGCCTGGGGGCGTGGACACCGGGGAGCTGTTTTTT
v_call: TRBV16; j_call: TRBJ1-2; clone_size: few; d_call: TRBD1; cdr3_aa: CASRPGQGHYGYTF; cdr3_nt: TGTGCCAGCAGACCGGGACAGGGGCACTATGGCTACACCTTC
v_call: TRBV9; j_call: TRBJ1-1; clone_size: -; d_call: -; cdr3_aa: CASSVSEVLGREAFF; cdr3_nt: TGTGCCAGCAGCGTATCAGAGGTTTTGGGGCGAGAAGCTTTCTTT
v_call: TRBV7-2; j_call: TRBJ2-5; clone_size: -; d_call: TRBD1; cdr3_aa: CASSHDRGQETQYF; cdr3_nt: TGTGCCAGCAGCCACGACAGGGGGCAAGAGACCCAATACTTC
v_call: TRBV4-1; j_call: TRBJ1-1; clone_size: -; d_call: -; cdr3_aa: CASSQDRRARSTEAFF; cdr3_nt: TGCGCCAGCAGCCAAGATCGGAGGGCCCGGAGCACTGAAGCTTTCTTT
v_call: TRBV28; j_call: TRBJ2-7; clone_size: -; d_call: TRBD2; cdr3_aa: CASNMGGSYEQYF; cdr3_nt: TGTGCCAGCAACATGGGAGGGTCGTACGAGCAGTACTTC